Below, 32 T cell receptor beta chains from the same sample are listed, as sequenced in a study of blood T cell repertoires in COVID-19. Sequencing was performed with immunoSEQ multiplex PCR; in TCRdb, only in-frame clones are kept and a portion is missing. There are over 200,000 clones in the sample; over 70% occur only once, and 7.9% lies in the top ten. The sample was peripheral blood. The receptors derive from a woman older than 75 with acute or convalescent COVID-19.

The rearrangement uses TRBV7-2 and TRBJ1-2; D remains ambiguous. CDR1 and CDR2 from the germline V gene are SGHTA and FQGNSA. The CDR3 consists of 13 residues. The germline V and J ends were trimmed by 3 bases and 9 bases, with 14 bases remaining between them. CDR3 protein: CASSFIDLSSYTF. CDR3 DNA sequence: TGTGCCAGCAGCTTCATTGACCTTAGCAGCTACACCTTC.

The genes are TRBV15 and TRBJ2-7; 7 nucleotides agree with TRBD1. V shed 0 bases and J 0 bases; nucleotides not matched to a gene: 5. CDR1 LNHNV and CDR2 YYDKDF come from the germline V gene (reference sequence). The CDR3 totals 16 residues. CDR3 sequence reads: CATSRDGAGGSYEQYF. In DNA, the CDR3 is TGTGCCACCAGCAGAGATGGGGCAGGGGGCTCCTACGAGCAGTACTTC.

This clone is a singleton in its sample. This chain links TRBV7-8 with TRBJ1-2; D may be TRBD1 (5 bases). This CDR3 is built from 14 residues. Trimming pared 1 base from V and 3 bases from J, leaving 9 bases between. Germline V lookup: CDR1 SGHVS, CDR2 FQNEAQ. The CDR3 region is CASSLEGRDYGYTF. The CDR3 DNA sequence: TGTGCCAGCAGCTTAGAAGGCAGGGACTATGGCTACACCTTC.

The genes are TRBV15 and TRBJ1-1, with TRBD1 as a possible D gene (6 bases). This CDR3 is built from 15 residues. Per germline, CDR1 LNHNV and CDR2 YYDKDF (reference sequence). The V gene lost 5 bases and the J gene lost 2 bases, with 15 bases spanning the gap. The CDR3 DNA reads TGTGCCACCAGCTGGTCAGGGGCGGGTAACACTGAAGCTTTCTTT. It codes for CATSWSGAGNTEAFF.

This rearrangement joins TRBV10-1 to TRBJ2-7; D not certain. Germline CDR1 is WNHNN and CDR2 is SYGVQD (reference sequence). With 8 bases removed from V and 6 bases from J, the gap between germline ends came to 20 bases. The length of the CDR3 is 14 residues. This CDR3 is CASFISVFRGEQYF. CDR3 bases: TGCGCCAGCTTTATAAGCGTTTTCAGAGGCGAGCAGTACTTC.

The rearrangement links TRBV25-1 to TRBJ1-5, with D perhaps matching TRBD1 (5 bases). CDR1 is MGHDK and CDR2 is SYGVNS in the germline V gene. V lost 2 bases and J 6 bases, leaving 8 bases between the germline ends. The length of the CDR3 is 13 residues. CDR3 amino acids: CASSEGHLQPQHF. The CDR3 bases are TGTGCCAGCAGTGAAGGACATCTTCAGCCCCAGCATTTT.

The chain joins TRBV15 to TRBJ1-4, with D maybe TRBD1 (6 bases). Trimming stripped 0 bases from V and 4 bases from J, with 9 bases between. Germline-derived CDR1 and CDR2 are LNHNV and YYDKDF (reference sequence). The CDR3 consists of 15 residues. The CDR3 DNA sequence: TGTGCCACCAGCAGAGAACAGGGTGGTAATGAAAAACTGTTTTTT. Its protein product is CATSREQGGNEKLFF. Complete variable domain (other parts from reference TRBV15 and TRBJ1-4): DAMVIQNPRYQVTQFGKPVTLSCSQTLNHNVMYWYQQKSSQAPKLLFHYYDKDFNNEADTPDNFQSRRPNTSFCFLDIRSPGLGDTAMYLCATSREQGGNEKLFFGSGTQLSVL.

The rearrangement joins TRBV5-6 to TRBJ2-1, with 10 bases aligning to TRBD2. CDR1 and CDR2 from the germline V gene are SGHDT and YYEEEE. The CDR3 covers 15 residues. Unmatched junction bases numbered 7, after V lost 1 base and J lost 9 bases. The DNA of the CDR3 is TGTGCCAGCAGCTTGAAGCTAGCGGGAGAACGTGAGCAGTTCTTC. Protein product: CASSLKLAGEREQFF. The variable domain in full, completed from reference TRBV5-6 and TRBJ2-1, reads DAGVTQSPTHLIKTRGQQVTLRCSPKSGHDTVSWYQQALGQGPQFIFQYYEEEERQRGNFPDRFSGHQFPNYSSELNVNALLLGDSALYLCASSLKLAGEREQFFGPGTRLTVL.

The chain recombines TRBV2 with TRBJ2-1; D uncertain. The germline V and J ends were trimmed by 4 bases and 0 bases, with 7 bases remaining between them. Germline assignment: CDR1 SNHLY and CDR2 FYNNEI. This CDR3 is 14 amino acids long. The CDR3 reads CASSGPGSYNEQFF. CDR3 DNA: TGTGCCAGCAGTGGCCCAGGCTCCTACAATGAGCAGTTCTTC.

CDR3 in DNA: TGTGCCAGCAGTTTGAGACAGGGAAACGAGCAGTACTTC. Amino acid sequence: CASSLRQGNEQYF. V usage is TRBV27 and J usage is TRBJ2-7; 7 bases are shared with TRBD1. V shed 3 bases and J 5 bases; nucleotides not matched to a gene: 4. CDR3 length: 13 residues. In germline, CDR1 is MNHEY, CDR2 SMNVEV (reference sequence).

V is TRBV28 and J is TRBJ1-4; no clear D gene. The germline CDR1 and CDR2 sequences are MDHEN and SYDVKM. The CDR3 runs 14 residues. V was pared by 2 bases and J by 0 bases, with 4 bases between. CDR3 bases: TGTGCCAGCAGTTTAATTACAACTAATGAAAAACTGTTTTTT. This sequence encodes CASSLITTNEKLFF.

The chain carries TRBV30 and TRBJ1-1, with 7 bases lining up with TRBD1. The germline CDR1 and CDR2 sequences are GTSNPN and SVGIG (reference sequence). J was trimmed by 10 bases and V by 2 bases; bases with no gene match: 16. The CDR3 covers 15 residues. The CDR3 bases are TGTGCCTGGAGTACCCCCGGGACAGTTTCGCCTGGAGCTTTCTTT. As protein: CAWSTPGTVSPGAFF.

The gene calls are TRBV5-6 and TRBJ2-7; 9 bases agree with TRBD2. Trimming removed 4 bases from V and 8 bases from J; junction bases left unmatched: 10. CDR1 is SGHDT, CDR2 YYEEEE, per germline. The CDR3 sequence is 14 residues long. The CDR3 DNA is TGTGCCAGCAGCCCCCAGGGCGGGAGGGAGAAGCAGTACTTC. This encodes CASSPQGGREKQYF.

The CDR3 DNA reads as TGTGCCAGCAGCCCATTAGGGGCACACGTGCAGTTCTTC. Encoded protein: CASSPLGAHVQFF. The V gene is TRBV3-1 (or the pseudogene TRBV3-2), the J gene TRBJ2-1; perhaps TRBD1 as D (5 bases). Trimming left V 4 bases short and J 12 bases short, with 16 bases between. This CDR3 region has 13 residues. Germline V CDR1 and CDR2: LGHDT, YNNKEL (reference sequence).

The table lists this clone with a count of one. The CDR3 sequence is CASSMGTGGIGELFF. The CDR3 bases are TGTGCCAGTAGTATGGGGACAGGGGGCATCGGGGAGCTGTTTTTT. This chain uses TRBV19 with TRBJ2-2; TRBD1 agrees at 12 bases. This CDR3 has 15 amino acids. J lost 7 bases, V lost 3 bases, and 3 bases had no gene match. Per germline, CDR1 LNHDA and CDR2 SQIVND (reference sequence).

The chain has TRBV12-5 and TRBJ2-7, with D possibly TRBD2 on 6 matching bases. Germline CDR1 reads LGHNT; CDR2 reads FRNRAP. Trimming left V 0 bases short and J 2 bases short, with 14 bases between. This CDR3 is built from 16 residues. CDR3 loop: CASGLVHGGSPYEQYF. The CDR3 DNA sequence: TGTGCTAGTGGTTTGGTACATGGGGGGAGTCCCTACGAGCAGTACTTC.

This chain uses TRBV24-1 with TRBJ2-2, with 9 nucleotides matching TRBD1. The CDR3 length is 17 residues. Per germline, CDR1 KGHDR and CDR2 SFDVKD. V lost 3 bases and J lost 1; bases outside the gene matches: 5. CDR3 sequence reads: CATSDPNRGRNTGELFF. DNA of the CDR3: TGTGCCACCAGTGATCCGAACAGGGGGCGGAACACCGGGGAGCTGTTTTTT.

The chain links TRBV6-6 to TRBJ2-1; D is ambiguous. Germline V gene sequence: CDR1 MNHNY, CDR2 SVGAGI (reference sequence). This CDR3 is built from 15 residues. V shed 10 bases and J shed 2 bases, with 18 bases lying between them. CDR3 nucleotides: TGTGCCATCTCCCCGGTCAGGCAGGCCTACAATGAGCAGTTCTTC. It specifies CAISPVRQAYNEQFF.

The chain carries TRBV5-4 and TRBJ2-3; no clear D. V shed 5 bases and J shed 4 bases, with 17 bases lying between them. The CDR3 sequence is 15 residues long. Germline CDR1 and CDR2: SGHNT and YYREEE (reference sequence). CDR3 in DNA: TGTGCCAGCAGGCCCAGACAAACCTCATCAGATACGCAGTATTTT. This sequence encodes CASRPRQTSSDTQYF.

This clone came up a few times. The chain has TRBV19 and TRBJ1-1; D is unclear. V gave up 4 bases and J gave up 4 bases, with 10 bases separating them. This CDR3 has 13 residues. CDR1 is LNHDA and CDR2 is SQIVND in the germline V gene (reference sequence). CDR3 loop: CASSKVGTTEAFF. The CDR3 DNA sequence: TGTGCCAGTAGTAAAGTGGGCACCACTGAAGCTTTCTTT.

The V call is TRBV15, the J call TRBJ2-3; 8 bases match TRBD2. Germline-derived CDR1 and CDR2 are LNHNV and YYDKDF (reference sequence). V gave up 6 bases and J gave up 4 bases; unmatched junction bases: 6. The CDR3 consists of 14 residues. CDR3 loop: CATRAGGAADTQYF. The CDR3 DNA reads TGTGCCACCAGGGCGGGGGGCGCGGCAGATACGCAGTATTTT.

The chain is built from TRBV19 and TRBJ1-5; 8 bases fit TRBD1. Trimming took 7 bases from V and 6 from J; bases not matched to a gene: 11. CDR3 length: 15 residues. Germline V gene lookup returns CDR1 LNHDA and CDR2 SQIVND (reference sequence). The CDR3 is CASTPFGQGGQPQHF. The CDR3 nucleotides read TGTGCCAGTACCCCTTTCGGACAGGGAGGTCAGCCCCAGCATTTT.

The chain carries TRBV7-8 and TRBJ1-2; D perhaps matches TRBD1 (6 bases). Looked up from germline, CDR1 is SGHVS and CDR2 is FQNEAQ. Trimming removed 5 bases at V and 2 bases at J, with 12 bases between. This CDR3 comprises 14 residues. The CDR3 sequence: CASSTTGTNYGYTF. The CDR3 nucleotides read TGTGCCAGCAGCACAACCGGGACAAACTATGGCTACACCTTC.

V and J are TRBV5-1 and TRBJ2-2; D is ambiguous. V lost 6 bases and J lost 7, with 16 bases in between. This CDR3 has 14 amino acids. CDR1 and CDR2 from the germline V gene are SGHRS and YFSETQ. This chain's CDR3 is CASTLNIDIGELFF. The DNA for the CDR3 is TGCGCCAGCACCCTCAACATTGATATCGGGGAGCTGTTTTTT.

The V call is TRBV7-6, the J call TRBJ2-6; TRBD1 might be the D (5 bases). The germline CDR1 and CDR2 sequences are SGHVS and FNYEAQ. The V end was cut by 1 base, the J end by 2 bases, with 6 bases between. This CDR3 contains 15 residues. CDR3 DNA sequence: TGTGCCAGCAGCTTAGTACAGGCTGGGGCCAACGTCCTGACTTTC. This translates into CASSLVQAGANVLTF.

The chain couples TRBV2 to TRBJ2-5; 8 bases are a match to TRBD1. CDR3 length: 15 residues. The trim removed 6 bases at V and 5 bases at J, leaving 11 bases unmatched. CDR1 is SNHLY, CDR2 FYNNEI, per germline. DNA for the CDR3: TGTGCCAGCAGCGGGACAGGAATCGGTAGGGAGACCCAGTACTTC. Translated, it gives CASSGTGIGRETQYF.

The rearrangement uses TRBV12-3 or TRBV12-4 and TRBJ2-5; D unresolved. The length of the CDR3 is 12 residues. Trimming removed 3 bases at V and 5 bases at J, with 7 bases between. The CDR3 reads CASSLSVETQYF. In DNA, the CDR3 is TGTGCCAGCAGTTTGTCGGTTGAGACCCAGTACTTC.

The CDR3 nucleotides read TGCAGCGGGCTCAGCACAGATACGCAGTATTTT. It translates to CSGLSTDTQYF. The V gene is TRBV29-1, the J gene TRBJ2-3; D not resolved. Germline CDR1 and CDR2: SQVTM and ANQGSEA. Trimming shortened V by 7 bases and J by 0 bases, and 5 bases separated the two germline ends. The CDR3 has 11 residues.

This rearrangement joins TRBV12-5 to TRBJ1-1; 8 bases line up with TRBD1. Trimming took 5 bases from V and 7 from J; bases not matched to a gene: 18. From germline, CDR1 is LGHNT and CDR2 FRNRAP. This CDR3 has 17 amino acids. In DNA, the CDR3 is TGTGCTAGTGGTAGTACCCCGACAGGGGTATGGAGGAGTGAAGCTTTCTTT. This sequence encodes CASGSTPTGVWRSEAFF. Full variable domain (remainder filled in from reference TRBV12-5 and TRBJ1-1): DARVTQTPRHKVTEMGQEVTMRCQPILGHNTVFWYRQTMMQGLELLAYFRNRAPLDDSGMPKDRFSAEMPDATLATLKIQPSEPRDSAVYFCASGSTPTGVWRSEAFFGQGTRLTVV.

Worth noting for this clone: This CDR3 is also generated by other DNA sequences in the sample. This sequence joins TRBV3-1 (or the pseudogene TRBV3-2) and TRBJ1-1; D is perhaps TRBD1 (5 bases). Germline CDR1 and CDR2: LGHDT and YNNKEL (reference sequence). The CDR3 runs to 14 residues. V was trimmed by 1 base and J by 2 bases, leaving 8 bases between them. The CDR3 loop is CASSQAQGNTEAFF. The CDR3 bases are TGTGCCAGCAGCCAAGCCCAGGGTAACACTGAAGCTTTCTTT.

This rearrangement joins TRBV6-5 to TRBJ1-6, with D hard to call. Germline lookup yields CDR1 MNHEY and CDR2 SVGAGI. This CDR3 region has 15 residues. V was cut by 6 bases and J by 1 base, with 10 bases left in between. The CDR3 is CASSPTLSYNSPLHF. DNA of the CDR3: TGTGCCAGCAGCCCCACATTGTCCTATAATTCACCCCTCCACTTT.

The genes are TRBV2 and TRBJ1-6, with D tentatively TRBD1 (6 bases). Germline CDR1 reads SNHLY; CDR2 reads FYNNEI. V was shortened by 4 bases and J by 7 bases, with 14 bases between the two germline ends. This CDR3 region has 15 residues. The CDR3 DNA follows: TGTGCCAGCAGTGTAAGGACAGCCGAGAATTCACCCCTCCACTTT. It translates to CASSVRTAENSPLHF.